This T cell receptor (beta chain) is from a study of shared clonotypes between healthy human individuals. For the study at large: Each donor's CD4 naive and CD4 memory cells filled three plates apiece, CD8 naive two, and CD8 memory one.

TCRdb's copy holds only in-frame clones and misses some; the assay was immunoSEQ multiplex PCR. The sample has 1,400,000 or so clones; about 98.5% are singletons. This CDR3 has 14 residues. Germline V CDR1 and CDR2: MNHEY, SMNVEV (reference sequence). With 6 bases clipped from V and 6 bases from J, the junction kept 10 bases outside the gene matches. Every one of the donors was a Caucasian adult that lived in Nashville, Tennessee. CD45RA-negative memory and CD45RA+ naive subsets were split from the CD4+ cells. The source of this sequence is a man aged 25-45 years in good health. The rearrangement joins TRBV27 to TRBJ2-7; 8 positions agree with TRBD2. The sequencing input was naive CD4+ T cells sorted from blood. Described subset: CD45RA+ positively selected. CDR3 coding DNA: TGTGCCAGCAGAACCGGGACTAGGTTCGGCGAGCAGTACTTC. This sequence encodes CASRTGTRFGEQYF.